One sample yielded the 4 T cell receptor beta chains listed below, sequenced in a study of CXCR3-negative and CXCR3-positive naive CD8 T cells. Study-wide results and limits: Hydrophobicity was higher for TRB CDR3s found in CXCR3-positive naive cells than in CXCR3-negative naive cells.

Antigens for these TCRs are unknown. UMI-labeled TRB cDNA libraries were prepared by 5' RACE. Following a re-call of the 5' RACE reads, TCRdb has one entry per CDR3 protein and lacks DNA. The data include 150,000 or so distinct CDR3 sequences; the top ten clones carry about 0.48%. Sequencing input: naive CXCR3+ CD8+ T cells from blood. Documented subset: CD45RO-CCR7+CD27+CD95- naive CD8+ T cells expressing CXCR3 (TNR3+). The receptors come from a human donor in good health. Some clones in this sample may be carry-over from other donors' samples.

This clonotype counts as medium-sized by frequency. This chain links TRBV7-8 with TRBJ2-1; TCRdb proposes TRBD2, but this gene call is untestable without DNA. The CDR3 runs 16 residues. Germline V gives CDR1 SGHVS, CDR2 FQNEAQ. CDR3: CASSVPGTSVVNEQFF. Supplemented by reference TRBV7-8 and TRBJ2-1, the full variable domain reads GAGVSQSPRYKVAKRGQDVALRCDPISGHVSLFWYQQALGQGPEFLTYFQNEAQLDKSGLPSDRFFAERPEGSVSTLKIQRTQQEDSAVYLCASSVPGTSVVNEQFFGPGTRLTVL.

V and J are TRBV2 and TRBJ2-2; TCRdb lists TRBD2, though no DNA is available to test this call. The CDR3 covers 16 residues. Germline CDR1 SNHLY, CDR2 FYNNEI. This CDR3 is CASSWREGLDTGELFF.

The V call is TRBV12-3 or TRBV12-4, the J call TRBJ2-1; TCRdb outputs TRBD2, but without DNA this stays unchecked. This CDR3 comprises 23 residues. CDR3 loop: CASTSFGDRARTSGRSSYNEQFF.

The chain joins TRBV9 to TRBJ2-1; TCRdb indicates TRBD1, and absent DNA this call remains unverified. CDR1 and CDR2 from the germline V gene are SGDLS and YYNGEE. The CDR3 extends over 17 amino acids. CDR3: CASSPGGGGQVQGEQFF. Supplemented by reference TRBV9 and TRBJ2-1, the full variable domain reads DSGVTQTPKHLITATGQRVTLRCSPRSGDLSVYWYQQSLDQGLQFLIQYYNGEERAKGNILERFSAQQFPDLHSELNLSSLELGDSALYFCASSPGGGGQVQGEQFFGPGTRLTVL.